The clone carrying this T cell receptor (beta chain) was observed a few times. Its antigen is still unknown. The sample is drawn from a study of cytomegalovirus exposure and HLA in healthy donors. The CDR3 has 14 residues. V was clipped by 0 bases and J by 1 base, with 6 bases between them. Germline V gene data show CDR1 as MNHEY and CDR2 as SVGAGI. Study outcomes and limitations: A later analysis linked roughly 17,000 TCR beta sequences to HLA alleles at 0.05 false discovery rate. Reports described diagnosis of cytomegalovirus status by the classifier as highly specific and sensitive. About 87% or about 30% of the time was how often most TCR beta V segments were productive, according to an earlier analysis.

A multiplex PCR was run with 60 Vbeta primers and 13 Jbeta primers. Produced via immunoSEQ multiplex PCR; TCRdb's table is partial and in-frame only. The data hold over 100,000 clones, with nearly 70% observed a single time. Material: PBMCs. This sequence originates from a woman in her seventies in good health and CMV-seropositive. The rearrangement links TRBV6-5 to TRBJ2-5; D gene uncertain. CDR3 protein: CASSYSWAQETQYF. The CDR3 DNA follows: TGTGCCAGCAGTTACTCGTGGGCCCAAGAGACCCAGTACTTC.